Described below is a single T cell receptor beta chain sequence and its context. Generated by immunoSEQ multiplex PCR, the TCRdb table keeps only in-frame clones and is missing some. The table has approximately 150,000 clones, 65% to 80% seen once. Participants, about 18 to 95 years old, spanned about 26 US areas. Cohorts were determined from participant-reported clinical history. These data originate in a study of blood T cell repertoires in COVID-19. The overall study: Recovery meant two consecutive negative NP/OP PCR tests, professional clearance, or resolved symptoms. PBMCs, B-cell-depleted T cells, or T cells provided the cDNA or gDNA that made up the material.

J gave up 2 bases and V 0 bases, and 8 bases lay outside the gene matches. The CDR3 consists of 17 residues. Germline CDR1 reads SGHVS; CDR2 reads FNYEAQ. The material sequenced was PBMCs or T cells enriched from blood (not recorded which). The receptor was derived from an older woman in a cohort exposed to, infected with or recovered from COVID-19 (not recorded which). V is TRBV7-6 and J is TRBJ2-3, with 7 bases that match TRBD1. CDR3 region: CASSLARLDRFTDTQYF. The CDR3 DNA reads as TGTGCCAGCAGCTTAGCCCGTTTGGACAGGTTCACAGATACGCAGTATTTT.